The entry that follows covers one T cell receptor beta chain sequence. From germline, CDR1 is MGHDK and CDR2 SYGVNS. The CDR3 is 15 residues long. Unmatched junction bases numbered 6, after V lost 5 bases and J lost 0 bases. Patients picked for sequencing had shown CD8+CD57+ cell expansion detected by flow cytometry. Patients had received no therapy at the time of blood sampling. This sample was included in a study of CD8+CD57+ T cells in acquired aplastic anemia. The overall study: Sorted CD4+ and CD8+ cells yielded around 3.3 ug of DNA on average.

Genomic DNA, serving as template, underwent TCR beta VDJ and CDR3 profiling. In TCRdb, the reads were re-called with MiXCR into one record per CDR3 protein. The sample has 150,000 or so distinct CDR3 sequences; about 48% are singletons. The chain joins TRBV25-1 to TRBJ2-7, with 8 bases aligning to TRBD2. The sample taken for sequencing was sorted CD4+, CD8+, or CD8+CD57+ T cells (not recorded which) from PBMCs. This receptor was taken from a human donor with aplastic anemia. Here the CDR3 DNA reads TGTGCCAGCAGTTTATCGGGGGGGAGCTCCTACGAGCAGTACTTC. It encodes CASSLSGGSSYEQYF.